The 6 T cell receptor beta chains below were found in one sample sequenced in a study of T cell responses to AZD1222 COVID-19 vaccine. Profiling relied on immunoSEQ multiplex PCR, and the TCRdb table lists in-frame clones only, not all of them. The table shows 130,000 to 150,000 clones, with around 90% occurring only once. This sample comprised peripheral blood, obtained on day 0 of AZD1222 vaccination. The source of these receptors is an adult in good health.

The V and J genes are TRBV24-1 and TRBJ2-5; maybe TRBD2 (6 bases). V lost 5 bases, J lost 4 bases, and 22 bases lay in between. This CDR3 comprises 17 residues. Germline CDR1 is KGHDR and CDR2 is SFDVKD. CDR3 nucleotides: TGTGCCACCAGTGGGTCCAGGACGGGAGAGGACGGAGAGACCCAGTACTTC. Translating it yields CATSGSRTGEDGETQYF.

The CDR3 loop reads CSAKDTPQQYF. CDR3 nucleotides: TGCAGTGCAAAGGACACCCCGCAGCAGTACTTC. The chain recombines TRBV20-1 with TRBJ2-7; D is perhaps TRBD1 (5 bases). This CDR3 is built from 11 residues. With 6 bases removed from V and 8 bases from J, the gap between germline ends came to 14 bases. Per the germline V gene, CDR1 is DFQATT and CDR2 is SNEGSKA (reference sequence).

The chain employs TRBV12-3 or TRBV12-4 and TRBJ2-2; D is unresolved. V was cut by 3 bases and J by 6 bases, with 5 bases left in between. CDR3 length equals 12 residues. The CDR3 coding sequence is TGTGCCAGCAGTTTTATCCCCGGGGAGCTGTTTTTT. Residues: CASSFIPGELFF.

The rearrangement joins TRBV7-6 to TRBJ1-1, with a weak D call TRBD1 (5 bases). Trimming stripped 2 bases from V and 6 bases from J, with 13 bases between. Germline V CDR1 and CDR2: SGHVS, FNYEAQ. This CDR3 spans 14 amino acids. The CDR3 spells CASSLLAGIPEAFF. The CDR3 region has the DNA TGTGCCAGCAGCTTATTGGCAGGGATTCCTGAAGCTTTCTTT.

This chain connects TRBV29-1 to TRBJ2-1, with D possibly being TRBD2 (6 bases). This CDR3 has 15 residues. Germline assignment: CDR1 SQVTM and CDR2 ANQGSEA. The V end was cut by 2 bases, the J end by 12 bases, with 23 bases between. The CDR3 sequence is CSVETSRSWSEWQFF. CDR3 in DNA: TGCAGCGTTGAAACTAGCCGGTCTTGGTCGGAATGGCAGTTCTTC.

Here the CDR3 DNA reads TGTGCCATCAGTGAGTCATACAGAGCAGATGGCTACACCTTC. It codes for CAISESYRADGYTF. The gene calls are TRBV10-3 and TRBJ1-2, with no clear D. This CDR3 spans 14 amino acids. Germline CDR1 reads ENHRY; CDR2 reads SYGVKD. Trimming cost V 0 bases and J 6 bases, with 11 bases left between them.